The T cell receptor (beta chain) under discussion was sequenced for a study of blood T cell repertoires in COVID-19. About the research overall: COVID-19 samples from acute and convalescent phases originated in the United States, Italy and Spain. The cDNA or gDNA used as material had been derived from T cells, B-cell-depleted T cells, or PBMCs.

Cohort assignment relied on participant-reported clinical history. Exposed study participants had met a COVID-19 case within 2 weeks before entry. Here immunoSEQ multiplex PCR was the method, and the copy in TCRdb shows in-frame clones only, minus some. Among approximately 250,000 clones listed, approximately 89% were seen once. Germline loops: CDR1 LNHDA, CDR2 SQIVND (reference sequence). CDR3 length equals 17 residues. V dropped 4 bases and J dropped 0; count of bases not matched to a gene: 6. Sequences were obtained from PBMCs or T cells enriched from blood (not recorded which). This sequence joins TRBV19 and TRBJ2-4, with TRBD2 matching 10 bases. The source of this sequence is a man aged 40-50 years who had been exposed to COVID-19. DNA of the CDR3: TGTGCCAGTAGTAGACTAGCGGGCCTTATAGCCAAAAACATTCAGTACTTC. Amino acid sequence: CASSRLAGLIAKNIQYF. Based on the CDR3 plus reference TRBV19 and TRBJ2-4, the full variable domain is DGGITQSPKYLFRKEGQNVTLSCEQNLNHDAMYWYRQDPGQGLRLIYYSQIVNDFQKGDIAEGYSVSREKKESFPLTVTSAQKNPTAFYLCASSRLAGLIAKNIQYFGAGTRLSVL.